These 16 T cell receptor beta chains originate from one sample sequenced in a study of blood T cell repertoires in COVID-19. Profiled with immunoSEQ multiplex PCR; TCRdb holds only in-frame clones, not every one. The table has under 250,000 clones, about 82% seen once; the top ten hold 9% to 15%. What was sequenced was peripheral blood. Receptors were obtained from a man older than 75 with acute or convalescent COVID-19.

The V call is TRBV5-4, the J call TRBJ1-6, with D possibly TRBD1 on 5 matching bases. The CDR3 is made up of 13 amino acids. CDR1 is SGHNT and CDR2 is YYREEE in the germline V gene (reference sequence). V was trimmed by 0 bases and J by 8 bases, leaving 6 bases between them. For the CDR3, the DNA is TGTGCCAGCAGCTTGGGGGGGGATTCACCCCTCCACTTT. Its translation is CASSLGGDSPLHF.

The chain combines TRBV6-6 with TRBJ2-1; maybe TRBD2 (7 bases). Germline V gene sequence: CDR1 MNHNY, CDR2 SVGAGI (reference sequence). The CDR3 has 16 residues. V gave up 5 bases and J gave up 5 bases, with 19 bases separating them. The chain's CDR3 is CASSRQSGGAHNEQFF. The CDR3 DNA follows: TGTGCCAGCAGTCGTCAGTCGGGGGGCGCCCACAATGAGCAGTTCTTC.

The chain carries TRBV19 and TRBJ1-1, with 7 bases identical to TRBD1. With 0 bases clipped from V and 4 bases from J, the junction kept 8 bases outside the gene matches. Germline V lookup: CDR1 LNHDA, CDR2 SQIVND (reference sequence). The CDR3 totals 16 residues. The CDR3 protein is CASSIDPRDSSTEAFF. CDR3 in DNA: TGTGCCAGTAGTATAGATCCCCGGGACAGTTCCACTGAAGCTTTCTTT.

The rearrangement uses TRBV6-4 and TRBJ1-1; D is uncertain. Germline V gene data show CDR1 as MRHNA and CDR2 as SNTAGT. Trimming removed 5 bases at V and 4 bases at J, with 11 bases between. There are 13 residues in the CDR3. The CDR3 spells CASSRHSSTEAFF. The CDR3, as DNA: TGTGCCAGCAGTCGACACAGTTCCACTGAAGCTTTCTTT.

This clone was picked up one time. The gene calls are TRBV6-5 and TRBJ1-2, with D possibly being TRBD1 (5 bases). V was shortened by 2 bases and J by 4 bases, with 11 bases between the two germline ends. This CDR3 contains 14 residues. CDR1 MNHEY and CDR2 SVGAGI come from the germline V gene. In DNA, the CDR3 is TGTGCCAGCAGTTACCAGGGTGGCGGCTATGGCTACACCTTC. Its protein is CASSYQGGGYGYTF.

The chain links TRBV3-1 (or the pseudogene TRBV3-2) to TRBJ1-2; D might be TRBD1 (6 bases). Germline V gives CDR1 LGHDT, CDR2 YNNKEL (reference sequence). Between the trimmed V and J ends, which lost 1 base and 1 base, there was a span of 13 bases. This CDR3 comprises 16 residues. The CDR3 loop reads CASSQAWDTYNYGYTF. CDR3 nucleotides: TGTGCCAGCAGCCAAGCATGGGACACCTATAACTATGGCTACACCTTC.

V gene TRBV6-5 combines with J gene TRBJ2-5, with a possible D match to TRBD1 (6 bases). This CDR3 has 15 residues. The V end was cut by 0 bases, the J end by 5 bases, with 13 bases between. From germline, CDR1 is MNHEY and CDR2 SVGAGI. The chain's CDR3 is CASSYSQGSGETQYF. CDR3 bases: TGTGCCAGCAGTTACTCACAGGGATCGGGGGAGACCCAGTACTTC.

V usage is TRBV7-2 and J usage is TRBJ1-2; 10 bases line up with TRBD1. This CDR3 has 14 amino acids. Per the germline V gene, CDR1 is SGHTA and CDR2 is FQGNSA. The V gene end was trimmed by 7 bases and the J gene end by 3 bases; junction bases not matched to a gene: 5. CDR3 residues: CASNTGTGDYGYTF. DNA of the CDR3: TGTGCCAGCAACACGGGGACAGGGGACTATGGCTACACCTTC.

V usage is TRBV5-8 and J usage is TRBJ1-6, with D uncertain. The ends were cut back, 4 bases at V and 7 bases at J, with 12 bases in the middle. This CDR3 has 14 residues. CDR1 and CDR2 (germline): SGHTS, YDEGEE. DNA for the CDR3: TGTGCCAGCAGCCCGGTGGTCGGGAATTCACCCCTCCACTTT. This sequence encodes CASSPVVGNSPLHF.

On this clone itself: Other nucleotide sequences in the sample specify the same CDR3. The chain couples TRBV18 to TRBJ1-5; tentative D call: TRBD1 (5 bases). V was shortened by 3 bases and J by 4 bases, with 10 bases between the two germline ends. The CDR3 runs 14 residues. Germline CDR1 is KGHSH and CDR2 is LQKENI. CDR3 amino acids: CASSPGRANQPQHF. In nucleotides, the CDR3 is TGTGCCAGCTCACCGGGCAGGGCAAATCAGCCCCAGCATTTT.

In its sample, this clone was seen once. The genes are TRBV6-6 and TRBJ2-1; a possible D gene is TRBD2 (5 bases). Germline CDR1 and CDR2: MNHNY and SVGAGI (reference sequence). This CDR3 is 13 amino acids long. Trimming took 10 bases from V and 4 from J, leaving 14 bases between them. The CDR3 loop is CATWGALYNEQFF. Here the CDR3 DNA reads TGTGCCACTTGGGGAGCTTTATACAATGAGCAGTTCTTC.

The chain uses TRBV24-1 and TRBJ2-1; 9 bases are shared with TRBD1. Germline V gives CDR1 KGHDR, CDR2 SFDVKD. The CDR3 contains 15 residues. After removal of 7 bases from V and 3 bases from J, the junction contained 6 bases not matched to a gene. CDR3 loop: CATSPGTGFYNEQFF. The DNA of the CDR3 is TGTGCCACCAGCCCCGGGACAGGGTTCTACAATGAGCAGTTCTTC.

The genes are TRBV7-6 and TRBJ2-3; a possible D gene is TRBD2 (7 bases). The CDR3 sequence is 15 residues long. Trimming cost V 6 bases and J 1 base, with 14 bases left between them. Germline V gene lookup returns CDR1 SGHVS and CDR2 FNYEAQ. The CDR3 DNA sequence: TGTGCCAGCAGTCTAGGGGGGGTTCGCACAGATACGCAGTATTTT. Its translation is CASSLGGVRTDTQYF.

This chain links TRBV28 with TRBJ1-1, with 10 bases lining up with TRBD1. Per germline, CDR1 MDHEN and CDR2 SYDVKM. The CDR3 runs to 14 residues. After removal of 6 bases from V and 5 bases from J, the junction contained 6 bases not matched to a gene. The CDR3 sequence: CASSQGQGVTEAFF. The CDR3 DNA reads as TGTGCCAGCAGCCAAGGACAGGGGGTGACTGAAGCTTTCTTT.

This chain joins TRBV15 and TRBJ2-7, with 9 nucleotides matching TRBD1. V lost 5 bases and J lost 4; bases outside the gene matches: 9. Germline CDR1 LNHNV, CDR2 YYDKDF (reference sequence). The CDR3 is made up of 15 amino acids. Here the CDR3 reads CATSSPGTGIYEQYF. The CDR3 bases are TGTGCCACCAGCTCCCCCGGGACAGGGATTTACGAGCAGTACTTC.

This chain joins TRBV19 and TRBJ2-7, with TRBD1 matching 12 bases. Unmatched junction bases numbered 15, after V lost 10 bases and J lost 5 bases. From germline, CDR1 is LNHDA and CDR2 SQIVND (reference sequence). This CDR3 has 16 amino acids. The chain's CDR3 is CATLLVSGTGGDEQYF. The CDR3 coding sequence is TGTGCCACTCTCCTCGTCTCCGGGACAGGGGGCGACGAGCAGTACTTC.